Here is one T cell receptor (beta chain) with its context. Its antigen remains unknown. Unique molecular identifiers were incorporated when the TCRbeta library was constructed. TCRdb reprocessed the PCR reads via MiXCR and lists one record per CDR3 protein. This table has about 1,000,000 distinct CDR3 sequences, about 29% appearing once. The source of the sample is a study of T-cell reconstitution after alpha-beta-depleted transplantation in children. The ends lost 5 bases at V and 5 bases at J; junction bases unmatched: 5. The CDR3 extends over 13 amino acids. Per the germline V gene, CDR1 is SGHTA and CDR2 is FQGNSA. Study conclusions and caveats: Surviving thymic progenitors and recipient T cells were the source of high TCRbeta diversity at day 60 in some patients. Once a year had passed after transplant, T-cell counts and diversity came mostly from newly produced T cells.

The source was PBMCs, mostly from graft donor cells, collected 360 days after TCRalphabeta/CD19-depleted stem cell transplant. The receptor comes from a boy under two years old who had a stem cell transplant for SCID, so the T cells may come from the graft donor. The gene calls are TRBV7-2 and TRBJ2-5; 7 bases match TRBD2. The CDR3 is CASSRGVTETQYF. CDR3 bases: TGTGCCAGCAGCCGGGGGGTTACGGAGACCCAGTACTTC. The full variable domain, its missing parts supplied by reference TRBV7-2 and TRBJ2-5, is GAGVSQSPSNKVTEKGKDVELRCDPISGHTALYWYRQSLGQGLEFLIYFQGNSAPDKSGLPSDRFSAERTGGSVSTLTIQRTQQEDSAVYLCASSRGVTETQYFGPGTRLLVL.